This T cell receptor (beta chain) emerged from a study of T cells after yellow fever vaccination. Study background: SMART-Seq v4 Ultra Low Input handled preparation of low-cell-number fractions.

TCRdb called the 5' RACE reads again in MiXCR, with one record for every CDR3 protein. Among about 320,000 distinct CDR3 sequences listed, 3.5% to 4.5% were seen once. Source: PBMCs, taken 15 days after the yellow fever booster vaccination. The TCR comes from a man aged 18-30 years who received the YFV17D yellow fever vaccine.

CDR3 loop: CASSEQLAGVNEQFF. CDR3 nucleotides: TGTGCCAGCAGTGAGCAACTAGCGGGGGTTAATGAGCAGTTCTTC. The chain couples TRBV6-4 to TRBJ2-1, with 11 nucleotides matching TRBD2. Trimming took 3 bases from V and 7 from J; bases not matched to a gene: 5. Germline loops: CDR1 MRHNA, CDR2 SNTAGT. This CDR3 region has 15 residues.